This T cell receptor beta chain was captured in a study of shared clonotypes between healthy human individuals. Whole-study context: The cohort comprised a couple of women and a few men. Their ages spanned 18 to 49 years. Study-level findings and limits: Apart from blood, nothing was sampled; tissue repertoires likely differ. Generation probabilities were higher for clonotypes shared across all four sorted-subset donors than for unshared ones.

The CDR3 is made up of 16 amino acids. V lost 5 bases and J lost 3; bases outside the gene matches: 9. Germline CDR1 is MNHEY and CDR2 is SMNVEV (reference sequence). Cells designated naive CD8 were CD45RO-negative and were positively selected for CCR7, with terminally differentiated effector memory CD45RA+ cells excluded. Assay: immunoSEQ multiplex PCR; the TCRdb copy retains only in-frame clones and omits some. The sample lists around 600,000 clones, 95% to 98% seen once, with 0.3% in the top ten. The sample holds one count of this clone. The antigen remains undetermined. The gene calls are TRBV27 and TRBJ1-4; TRBD1 matches at 7 bases. This sequence originates from a man aged 25-40 years in good health. The source material was naive CD8+ T cells sorted from blood. In DNA form, the CDR3 reads TGTGCCAGCAGTGACCGGGACAGTGCAGCTAATGAAAAACTGTTTTTT. Its translation: CASSDRDSAANEKLFF.